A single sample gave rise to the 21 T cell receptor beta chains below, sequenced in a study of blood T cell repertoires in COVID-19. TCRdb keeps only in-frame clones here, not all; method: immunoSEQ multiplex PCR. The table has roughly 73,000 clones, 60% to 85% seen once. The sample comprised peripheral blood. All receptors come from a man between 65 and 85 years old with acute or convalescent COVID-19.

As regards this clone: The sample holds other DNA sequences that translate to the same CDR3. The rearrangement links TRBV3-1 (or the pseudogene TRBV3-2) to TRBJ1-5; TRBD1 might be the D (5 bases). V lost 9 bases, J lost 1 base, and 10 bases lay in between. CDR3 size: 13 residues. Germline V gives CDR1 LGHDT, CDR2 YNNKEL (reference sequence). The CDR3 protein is CASTRGSNQPQHF. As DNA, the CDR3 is TGTGCCAGTACCCGGGGGAGCAATCAGCCCCAGCATTTT.

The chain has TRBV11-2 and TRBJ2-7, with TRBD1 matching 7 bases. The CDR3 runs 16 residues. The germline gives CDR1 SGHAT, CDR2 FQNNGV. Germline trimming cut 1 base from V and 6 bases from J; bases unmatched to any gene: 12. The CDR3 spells CASSLGSRGLGAEQYF. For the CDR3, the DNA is TGTGCCAGCAGCTTAGGGTCGAGGGGGCTGGGGGCCGAGCAGTACTTC.

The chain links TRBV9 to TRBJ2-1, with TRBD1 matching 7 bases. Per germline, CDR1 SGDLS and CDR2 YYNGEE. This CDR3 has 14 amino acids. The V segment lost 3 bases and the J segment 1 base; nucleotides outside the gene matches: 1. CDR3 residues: CASSAGGSYNEQFF. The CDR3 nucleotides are TGTGCCAGCAGCGCAGGGGGATCCTACAATGAGCAGTTCTTC.

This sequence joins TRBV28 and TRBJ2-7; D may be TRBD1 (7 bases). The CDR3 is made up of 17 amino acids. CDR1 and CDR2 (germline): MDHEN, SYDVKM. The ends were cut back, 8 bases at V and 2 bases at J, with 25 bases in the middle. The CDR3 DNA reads TGTGCCAGCCTTTGGGGGGCCAGGGGGACGGGAACCTACGAGCAGTACTTC. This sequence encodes CASLWGARGTGTYEQYF.

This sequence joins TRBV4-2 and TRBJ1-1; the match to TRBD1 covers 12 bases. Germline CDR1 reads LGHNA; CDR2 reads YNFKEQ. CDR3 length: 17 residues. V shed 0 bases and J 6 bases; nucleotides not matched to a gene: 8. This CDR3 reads CASSQDVAGTGGSEAFF. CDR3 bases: TGTGCCAGCAGCCAAGATGTTGCTGGGACAGGGGGCTCTGAAGCTTTCTTT.

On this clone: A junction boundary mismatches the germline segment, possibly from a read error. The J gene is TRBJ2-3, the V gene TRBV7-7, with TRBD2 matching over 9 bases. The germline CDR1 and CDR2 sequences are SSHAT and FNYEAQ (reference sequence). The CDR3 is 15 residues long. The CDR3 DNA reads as TGTGCTAGCAGCCGAGGACTAGCGTACACAGATACGCAGTATTTT. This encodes CASSRGLAYTDTQYF.

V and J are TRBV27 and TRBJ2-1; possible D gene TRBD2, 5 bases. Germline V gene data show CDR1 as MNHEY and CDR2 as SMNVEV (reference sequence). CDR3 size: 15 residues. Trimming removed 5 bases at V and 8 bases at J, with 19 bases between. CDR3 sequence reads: CASSPRVDFKDEQFF. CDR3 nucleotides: TGTGCCAGCAGTCCCCGCGTGGACTTTAAAGATGAGCAGTTCTTC.

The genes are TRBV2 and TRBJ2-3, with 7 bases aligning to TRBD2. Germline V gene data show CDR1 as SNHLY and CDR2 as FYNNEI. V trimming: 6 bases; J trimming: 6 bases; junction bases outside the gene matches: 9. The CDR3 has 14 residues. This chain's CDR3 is CASRGTGGSDTQYF. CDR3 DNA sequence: TGTGCCAGCAGGGGAACGGGAGGTTCGGATACGCAGTATTTT.

CDR3 nucleotides: TGTGCCAGCAGCTTAGGGCAGGCCCTTTCTTACAATGAGCAGTTCTTC. It codes for CASSLGQALSYNEQFF. The V gene is TRBV7-8, the J gene TRBJ2-1; D gene unclear. The CDR3 has 16 amino acids. Looked up from germline, CDR1 is SGHVS and CDR2 is FQNEAQ. V dropped 1 base and J dropped 4 bases, with 14 bases sitting between them. Full variable domain (outside the CDR3, taken from reference TRBV7-8 and TRBJ2-1): GAGVSQSPRYKVAKRGQDVALRCDPISGHVSLFWYQQALGQGPEFLTYFQNEAQLDKSGLPSDRFFAERPEGSVSTLKIQRTQQEDSAVYLCASSLGQALSYNEQFFGPGTRLTVL.

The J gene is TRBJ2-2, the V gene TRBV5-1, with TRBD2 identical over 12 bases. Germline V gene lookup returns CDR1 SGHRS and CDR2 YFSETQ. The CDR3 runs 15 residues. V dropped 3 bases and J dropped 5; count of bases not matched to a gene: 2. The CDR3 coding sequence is TGCGCCAGCAGCTCCGGACTAGCGGGGACCGGGGAGCTGTTTTTT. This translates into CASSSGLAGTGELFF.

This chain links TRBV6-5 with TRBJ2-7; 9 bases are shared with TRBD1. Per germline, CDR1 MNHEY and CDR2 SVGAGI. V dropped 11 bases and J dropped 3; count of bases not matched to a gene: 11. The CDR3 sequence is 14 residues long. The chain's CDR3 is CASQGGQGFYEQYF. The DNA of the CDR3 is TGTGCCTCACAGGGGGGACAGGGATTCTACGAGCAGTACTTC.

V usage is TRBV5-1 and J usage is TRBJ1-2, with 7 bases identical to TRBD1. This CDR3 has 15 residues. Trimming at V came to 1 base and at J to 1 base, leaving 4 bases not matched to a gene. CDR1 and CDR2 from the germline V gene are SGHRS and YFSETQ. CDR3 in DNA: TGCGCCAGCAGCTTGCGATGGGACAGTAACTATGGCTACACCTTC. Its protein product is CASSLRWDSNYGYTF.

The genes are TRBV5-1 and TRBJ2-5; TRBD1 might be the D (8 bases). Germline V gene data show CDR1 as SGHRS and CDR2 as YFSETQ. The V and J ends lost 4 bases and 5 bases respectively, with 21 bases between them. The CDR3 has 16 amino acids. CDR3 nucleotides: TGCGCCAGCAGCCCCCGGCCCGGACAGGGAGGGGAGACCCAGTACTTC. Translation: CASSPRPGQGGETQYF.

The CDR3 sequence is CASSVDIGNTIYF. In nucleotides, the CDR3 is TGTGCCAGCAGCGTAGACATCGGAAACACCATATATTTT. The rearrangement uses TRBV9 and TRBJ1-3; D uncertain. The CDR3 is made up of 13 amino acids. Per the germline V gene, CDR1 is SGDLS and CDR2 is YYNGEE. Trimming removed 0 bases from V and 4 bases from J, with 5 bases in between.

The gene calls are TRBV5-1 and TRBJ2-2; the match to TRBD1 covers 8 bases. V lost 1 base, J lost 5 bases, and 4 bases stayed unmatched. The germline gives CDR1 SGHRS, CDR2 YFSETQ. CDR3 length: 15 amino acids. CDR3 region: CASSLTTGGTGELFF. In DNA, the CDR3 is TGCGCCAGCAGCTTGACCACAGGGGGAACCGGGGAGCTGTTTTTT.

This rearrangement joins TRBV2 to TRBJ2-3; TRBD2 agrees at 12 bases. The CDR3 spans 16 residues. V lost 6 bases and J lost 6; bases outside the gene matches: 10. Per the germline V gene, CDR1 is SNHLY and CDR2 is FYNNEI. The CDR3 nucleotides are TGTGCCAGCAGGAACCTACGACTAGCGGGAGCCGATACGCAGTATTTT. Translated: CASRNLRLAGADTQYF.

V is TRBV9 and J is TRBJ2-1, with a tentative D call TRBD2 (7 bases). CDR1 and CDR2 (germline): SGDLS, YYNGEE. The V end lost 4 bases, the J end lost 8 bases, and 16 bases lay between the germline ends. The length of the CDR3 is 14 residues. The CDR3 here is CASSPRGGGDEQFF. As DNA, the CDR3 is TGTGCCAGCAGCCCCCGAGGAGGGGGGGATGAGCAGTTCTTC.

CDR3 loop: CASSLGIPGLAGYEQYF. Written as DNA, the CDR3 is TGTGCCAGCAGCTTAGGGATTCCGGGACTAGCGGGGTACGAGCAGTACTTC. The chain is built from TRBV7-9 and TRBJ2-7, with 13 bases identical to TRBD2. Germline V gene lookup returns CDR1 SEHNR and CDR2 FQNEAQ (reference sequence). The trim removed 1 base at V and 4 bases at J, leaving 7 bases unmatched. This CDR3 has 17 amino acids.

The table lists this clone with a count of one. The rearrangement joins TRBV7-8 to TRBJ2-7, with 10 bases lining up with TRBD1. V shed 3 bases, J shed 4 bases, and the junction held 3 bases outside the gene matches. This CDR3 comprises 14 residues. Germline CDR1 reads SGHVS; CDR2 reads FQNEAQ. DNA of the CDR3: TGTGCCAGCAGCTTCGGGACAGGGGTTTACGAGCAGTACTTC. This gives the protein CASSFGTGVYEQYF.

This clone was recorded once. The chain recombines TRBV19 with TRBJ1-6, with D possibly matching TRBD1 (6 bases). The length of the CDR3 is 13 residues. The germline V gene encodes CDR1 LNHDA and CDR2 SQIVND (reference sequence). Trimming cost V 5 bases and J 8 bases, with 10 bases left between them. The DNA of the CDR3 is TGTGCCAGTAGTTCCAGGGGTTATTCACCCCTCCACTTT. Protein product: CASSSRGYSPLHF.

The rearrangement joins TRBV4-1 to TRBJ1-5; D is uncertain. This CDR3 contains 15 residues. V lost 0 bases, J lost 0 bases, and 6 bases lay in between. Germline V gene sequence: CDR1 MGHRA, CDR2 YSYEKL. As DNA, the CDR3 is TGCGCCAGCAGCCAAGACCCGTATAGCAATCAGCCCCAGCATTTT. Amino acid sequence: CASSQDPYSNQPQHF.